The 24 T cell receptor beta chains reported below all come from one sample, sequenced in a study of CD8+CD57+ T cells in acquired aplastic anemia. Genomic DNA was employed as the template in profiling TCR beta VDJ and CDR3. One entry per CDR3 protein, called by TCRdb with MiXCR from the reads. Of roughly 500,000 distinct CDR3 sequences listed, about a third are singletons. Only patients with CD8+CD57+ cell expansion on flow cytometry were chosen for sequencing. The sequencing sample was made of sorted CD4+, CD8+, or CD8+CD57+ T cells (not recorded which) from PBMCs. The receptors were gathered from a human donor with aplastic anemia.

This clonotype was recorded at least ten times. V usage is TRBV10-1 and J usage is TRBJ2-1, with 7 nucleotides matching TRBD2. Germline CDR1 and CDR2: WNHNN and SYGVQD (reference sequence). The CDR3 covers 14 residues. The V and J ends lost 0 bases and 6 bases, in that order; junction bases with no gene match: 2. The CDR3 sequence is CASSESTSSNEQFF. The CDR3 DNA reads TGCGCCAGCAGTGAGTCGACTAGCTCCAATGAGCAGTTCTTC.

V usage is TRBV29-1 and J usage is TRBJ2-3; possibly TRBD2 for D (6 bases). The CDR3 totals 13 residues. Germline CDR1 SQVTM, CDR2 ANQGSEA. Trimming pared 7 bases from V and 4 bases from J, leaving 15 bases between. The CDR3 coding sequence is TGCAGCGCAAACCCCAGGGAGGCAGATACGCAGTATTTT. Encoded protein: CSANPREADTQYF.

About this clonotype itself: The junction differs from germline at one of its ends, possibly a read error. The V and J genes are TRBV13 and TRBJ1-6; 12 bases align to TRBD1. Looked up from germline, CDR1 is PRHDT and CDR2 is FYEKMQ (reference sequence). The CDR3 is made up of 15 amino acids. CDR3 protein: CSARGQGAGNSPLHF. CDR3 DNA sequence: TGCAGTGCTAGGGGACAGGGGGCCGGTAATTCACCCCTCCACTTT.

DNA of the CDR3: TGCGCCAGCAGCCAAGCCGTAACTAGCGGATACTACGAGCAGTACTTC. Protein sequence: CASSQAVTSGYYEQYF. This chain uses TRBV4-1 with TRBJ2-7, with TRBD2 identical over 8 bases. With 1 base clipped from V and 3 bases from J, the junction kept 8 bases outside the gene matches. This CDR3 spans 16 amino acids. Looked up from germline, CDR1 is MGHRA and CDR2 is YSYEKL.

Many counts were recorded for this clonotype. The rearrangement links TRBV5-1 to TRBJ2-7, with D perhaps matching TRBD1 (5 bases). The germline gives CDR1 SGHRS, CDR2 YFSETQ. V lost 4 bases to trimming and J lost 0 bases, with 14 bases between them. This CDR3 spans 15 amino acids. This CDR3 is CASSAPTAYSYEQYF. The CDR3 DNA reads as TGCGCCAGCAGCGCGCCGACAGCCTACTCCTACGAGCAGTACTTC.

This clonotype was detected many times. The CDR3 coding sequence is TGTGCCACCAGCAGAGTCCAGCGACAAAACAATGAGCAGTTCTTC. This translates into CATSRVQRQNNEQFF. The chain couples TRBV15 to TRBJ2-1; D is undetermined. Trimming pared 1 base from V and 5 bases from J, leaving 12 bases between. Germline CDR1 LNHNV, CDR2 YYDKDF (reference sequence). The CDR3 runs 15 residues. Combining the CDR3 with reference TRBV15 and TRBJ2-1 gives the whole variable domain DAMVIQNPRYQVTQFGKPVTLSCSQTLNHNVMYWYQQKSSQAPKLLFHYYDKDFNNEADTPDNFQSRRPNTSFCFLDIRSPGLGDTAMYLCATSRVQRQNNEQFFGPGTRLTVL.

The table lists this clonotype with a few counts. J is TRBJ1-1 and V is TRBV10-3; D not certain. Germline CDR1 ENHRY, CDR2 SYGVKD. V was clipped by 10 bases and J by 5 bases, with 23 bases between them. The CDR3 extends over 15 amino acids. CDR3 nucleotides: TGTGCCAGCATACAAGTTCTTGGGTTTCAAACTGAAGCTTTCTTT. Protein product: CASIQVLGFQTEAFF.

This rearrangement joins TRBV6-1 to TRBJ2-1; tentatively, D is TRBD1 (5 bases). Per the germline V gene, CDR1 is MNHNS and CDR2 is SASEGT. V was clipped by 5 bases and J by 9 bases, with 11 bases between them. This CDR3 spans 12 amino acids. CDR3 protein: CASSLQGPEQFF. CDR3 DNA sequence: TGTGCCAGCAGTCTGCAGGGTCCTGAGCAGTTCTTC.

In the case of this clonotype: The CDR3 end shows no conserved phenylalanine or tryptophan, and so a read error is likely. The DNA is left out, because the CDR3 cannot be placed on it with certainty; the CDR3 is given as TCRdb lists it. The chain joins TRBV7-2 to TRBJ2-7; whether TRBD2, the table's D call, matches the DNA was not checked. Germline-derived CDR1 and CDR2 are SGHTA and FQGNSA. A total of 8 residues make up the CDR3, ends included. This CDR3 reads CASTLDFR.

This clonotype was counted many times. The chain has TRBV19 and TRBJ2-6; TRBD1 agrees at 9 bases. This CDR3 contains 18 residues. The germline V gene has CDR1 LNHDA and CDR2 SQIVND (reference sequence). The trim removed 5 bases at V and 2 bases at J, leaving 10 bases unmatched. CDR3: CASSPRTGEVPGANVLTF. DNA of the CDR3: TGTGCCAGTAGTCCCCGGACAGGGGAGGTACCTGGGGCCAACGTCCTGACTTTC.

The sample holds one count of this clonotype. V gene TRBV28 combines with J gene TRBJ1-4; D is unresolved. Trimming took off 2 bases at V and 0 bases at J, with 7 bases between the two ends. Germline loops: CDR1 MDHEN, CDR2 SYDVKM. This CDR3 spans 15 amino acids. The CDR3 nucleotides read TGTGCCAGCAGTTTAATGGGAGCAACTAATGAAAAACTGTTTTTT. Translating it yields CASSLMGATNEKLFF.

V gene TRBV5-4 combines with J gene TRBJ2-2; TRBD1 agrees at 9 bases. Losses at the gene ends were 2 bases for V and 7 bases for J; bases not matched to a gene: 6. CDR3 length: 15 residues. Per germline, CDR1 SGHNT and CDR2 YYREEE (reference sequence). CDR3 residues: CASSLDRGKSGELFF. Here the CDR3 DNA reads TGTGCCAGCAGCTTAGACAGGGGGAAAAGCGGGGAGCTGTTTTTT.

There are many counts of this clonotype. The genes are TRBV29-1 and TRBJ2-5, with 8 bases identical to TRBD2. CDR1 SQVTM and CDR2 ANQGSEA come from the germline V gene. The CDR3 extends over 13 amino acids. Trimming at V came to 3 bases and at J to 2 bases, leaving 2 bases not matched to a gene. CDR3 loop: CSVDGGGQETQYF. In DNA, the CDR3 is TGCAGCGTTGATGGCGGGGGGCAAGAGACCCAGTACTTC.

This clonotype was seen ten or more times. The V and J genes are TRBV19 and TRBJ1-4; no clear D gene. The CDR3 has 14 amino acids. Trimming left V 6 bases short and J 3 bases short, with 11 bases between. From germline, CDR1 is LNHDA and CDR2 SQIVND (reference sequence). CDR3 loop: CASRQRGPNEKLFF. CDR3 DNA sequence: TGTGCCAGTAGGCAGAGAGGGCCTAATGAAAAACTGTTTTTT.

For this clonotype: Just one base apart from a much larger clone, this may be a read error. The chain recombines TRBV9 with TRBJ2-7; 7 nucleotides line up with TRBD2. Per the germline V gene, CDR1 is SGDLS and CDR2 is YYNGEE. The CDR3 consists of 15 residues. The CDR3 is CASSPTAGVVYEQHF. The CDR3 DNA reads TGTGCCAGCAGCCCAACGGCGGGAGTAGTTTACGAGCAGCACTTC.

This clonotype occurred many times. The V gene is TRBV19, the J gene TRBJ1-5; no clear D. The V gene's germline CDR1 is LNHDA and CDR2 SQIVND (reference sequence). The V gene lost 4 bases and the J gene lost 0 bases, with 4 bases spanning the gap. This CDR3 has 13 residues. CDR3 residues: CASSTLSNQPQHF. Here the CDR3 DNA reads TGTGCCAGTAGTACCCTTAGCAATCAGCCCCAGCATTTT.

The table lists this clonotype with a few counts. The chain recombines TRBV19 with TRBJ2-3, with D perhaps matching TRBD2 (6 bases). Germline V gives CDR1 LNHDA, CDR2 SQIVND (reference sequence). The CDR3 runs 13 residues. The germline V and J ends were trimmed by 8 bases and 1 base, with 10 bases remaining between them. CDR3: CASRGGGTDTQYF. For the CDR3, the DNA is TGTGCCAGTCGAGGCGGGGGCACAGATACGCAGTATTTT.

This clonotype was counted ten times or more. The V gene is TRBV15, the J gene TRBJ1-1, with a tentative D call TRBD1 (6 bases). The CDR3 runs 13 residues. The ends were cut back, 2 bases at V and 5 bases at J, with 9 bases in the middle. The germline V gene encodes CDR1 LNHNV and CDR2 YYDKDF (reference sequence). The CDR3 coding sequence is TGTGCCACCAGCAGACAGGGGAAGACTGAAGCTTTCTTT. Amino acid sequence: CATSRQGKTEAFF.

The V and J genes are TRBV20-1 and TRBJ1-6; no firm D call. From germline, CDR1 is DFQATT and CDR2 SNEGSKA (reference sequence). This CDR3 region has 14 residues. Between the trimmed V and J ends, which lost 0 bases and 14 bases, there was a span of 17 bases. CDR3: CSARDRGRGRTLHF. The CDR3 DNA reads TGCAGTGCTAGAGACCGCGGACGGGGAAGGACCCTCCACTTT.

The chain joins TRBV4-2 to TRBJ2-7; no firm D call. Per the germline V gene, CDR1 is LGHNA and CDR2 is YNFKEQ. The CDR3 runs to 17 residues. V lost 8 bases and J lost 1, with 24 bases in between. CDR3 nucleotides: TGTGCCAGCGGCCGTTCGGTGTTAGCACAAATATCCTACGAGCAGTACTTC. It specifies CASGRSVLAQISYEQYF.

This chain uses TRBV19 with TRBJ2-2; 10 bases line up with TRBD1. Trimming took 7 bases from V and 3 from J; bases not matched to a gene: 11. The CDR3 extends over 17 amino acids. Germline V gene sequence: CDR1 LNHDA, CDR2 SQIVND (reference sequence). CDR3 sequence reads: CASKGQGLHPYTGELFF. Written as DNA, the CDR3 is TGTGCCAGTAAGGGACAGGGGCTCCACCCTTACACCGGGGAGCTGTTTTTT.

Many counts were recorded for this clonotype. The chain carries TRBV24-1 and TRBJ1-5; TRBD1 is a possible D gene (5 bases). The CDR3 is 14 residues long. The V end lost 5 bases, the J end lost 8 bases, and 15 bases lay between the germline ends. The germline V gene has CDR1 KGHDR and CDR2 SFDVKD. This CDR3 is CATSVRGPPEPQHF. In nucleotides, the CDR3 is TGTGCCACCAGTGTGCGGGGACCTCCGGAGCCCCAGCATTTT.

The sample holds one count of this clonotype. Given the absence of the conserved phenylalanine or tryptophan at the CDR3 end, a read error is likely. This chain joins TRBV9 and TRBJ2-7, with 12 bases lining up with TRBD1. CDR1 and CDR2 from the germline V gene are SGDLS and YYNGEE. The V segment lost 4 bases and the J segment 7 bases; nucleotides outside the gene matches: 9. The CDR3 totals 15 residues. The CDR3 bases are TGTGCCAGCAGCTCTCCGGGACAGGGGGCTCGGGAGCAGTACTCC. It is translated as CASSSPGQGAREQYS.

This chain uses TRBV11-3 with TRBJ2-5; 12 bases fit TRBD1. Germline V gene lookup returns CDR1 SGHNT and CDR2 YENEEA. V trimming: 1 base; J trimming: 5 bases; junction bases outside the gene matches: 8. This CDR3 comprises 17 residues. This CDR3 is CASSLVVGTGGPETQYF. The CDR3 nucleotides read TGTGCCAGCAGCTTAGTCGTCGGGACAGGGGGCCCGGAGACCCAGTACTTC.